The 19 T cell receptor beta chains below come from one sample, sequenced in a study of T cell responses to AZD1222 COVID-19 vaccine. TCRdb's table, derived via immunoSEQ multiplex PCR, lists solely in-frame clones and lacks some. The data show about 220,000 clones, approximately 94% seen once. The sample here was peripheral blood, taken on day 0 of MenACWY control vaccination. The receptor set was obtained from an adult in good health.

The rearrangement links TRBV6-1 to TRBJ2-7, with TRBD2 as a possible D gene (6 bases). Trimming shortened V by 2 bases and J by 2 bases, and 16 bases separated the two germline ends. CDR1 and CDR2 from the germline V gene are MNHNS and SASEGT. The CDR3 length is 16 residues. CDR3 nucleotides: TGTGCCAGCAGTGAATTAGGGGAGGTGTCGACCTACGAGCAGTACTTC. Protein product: CASSELGEVSTYEQYF.

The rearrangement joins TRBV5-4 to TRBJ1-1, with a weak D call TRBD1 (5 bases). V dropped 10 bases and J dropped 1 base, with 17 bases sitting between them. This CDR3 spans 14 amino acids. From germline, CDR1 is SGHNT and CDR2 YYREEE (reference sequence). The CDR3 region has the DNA TGTGCCGGCACCGGGGCAGGCGAGAACACTGAAGCTTTCTTT. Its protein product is CAGTGAGENTEAFF.

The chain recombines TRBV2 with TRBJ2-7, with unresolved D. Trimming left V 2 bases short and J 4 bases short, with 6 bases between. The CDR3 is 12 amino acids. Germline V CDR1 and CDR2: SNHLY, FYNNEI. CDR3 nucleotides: TGTGCCAGCAGTGAACGTGGGTACGAGCAGTACTTC. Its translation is CASSERGYEQYF.

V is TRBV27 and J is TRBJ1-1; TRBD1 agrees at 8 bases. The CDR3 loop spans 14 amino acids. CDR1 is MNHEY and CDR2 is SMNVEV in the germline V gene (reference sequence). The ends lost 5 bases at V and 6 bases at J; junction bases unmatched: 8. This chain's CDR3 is CASSTRTGRAEAFF. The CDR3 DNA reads TGTGCCAGCAGTACTAGGACAGGGAGGGCTGAAGCTTTCTTT.

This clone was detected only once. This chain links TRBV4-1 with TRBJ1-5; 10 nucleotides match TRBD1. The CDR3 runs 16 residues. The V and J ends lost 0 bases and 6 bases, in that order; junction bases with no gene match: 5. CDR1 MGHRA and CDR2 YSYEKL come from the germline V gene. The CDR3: CASSQETGGFGQPQHF. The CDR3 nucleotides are TGCGCCAGCAGCCAAGAGACAGGGGGCTTTGGTCAGCCCCAGCATTTT.

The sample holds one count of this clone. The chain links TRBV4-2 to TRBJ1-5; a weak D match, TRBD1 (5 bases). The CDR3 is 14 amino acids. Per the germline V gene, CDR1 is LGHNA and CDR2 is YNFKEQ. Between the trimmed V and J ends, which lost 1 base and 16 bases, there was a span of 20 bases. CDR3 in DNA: TGTGCCAGCAGCCAAGGGAGAAGTTCAGGGACGAGTCATTTT. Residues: CASSQGRSSGTSHF.

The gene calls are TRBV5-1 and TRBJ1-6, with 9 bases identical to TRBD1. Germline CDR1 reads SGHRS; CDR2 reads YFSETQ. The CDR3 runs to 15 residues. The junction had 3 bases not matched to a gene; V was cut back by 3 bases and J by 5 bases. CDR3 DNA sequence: TGCGCCAGCAGCTGGTGGGACAGGGATAATTCACCCCTCCACTTT. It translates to CASSWWDRDNSPLHF.

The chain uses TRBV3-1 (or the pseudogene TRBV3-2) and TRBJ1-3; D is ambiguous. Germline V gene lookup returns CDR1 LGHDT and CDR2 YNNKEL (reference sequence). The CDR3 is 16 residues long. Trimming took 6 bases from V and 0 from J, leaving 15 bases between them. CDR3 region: CASSPFGVSSGNTIYF. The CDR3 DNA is TGTGCCAGCAGTCCCTTCGGGGTAAGCTCTGGAAACACCATATATTTT.

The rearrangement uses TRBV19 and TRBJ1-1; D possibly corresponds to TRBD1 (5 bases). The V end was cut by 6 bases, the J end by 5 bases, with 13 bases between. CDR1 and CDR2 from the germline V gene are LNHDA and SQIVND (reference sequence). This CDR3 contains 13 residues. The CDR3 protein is CASRVRVGTEAFF. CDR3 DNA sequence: TGTGCCAGTAGGGTCAGGGTCGGAACTGAAGCTTTCTTT.

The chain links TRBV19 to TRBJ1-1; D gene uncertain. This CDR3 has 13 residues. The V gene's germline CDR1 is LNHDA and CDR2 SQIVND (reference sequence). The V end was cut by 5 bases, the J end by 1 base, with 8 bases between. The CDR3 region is CASSSGGNTEAFF. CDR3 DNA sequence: TGTGCCAGTAGTTCAGGTGGGAACACTGAAGCTTTCTTT.

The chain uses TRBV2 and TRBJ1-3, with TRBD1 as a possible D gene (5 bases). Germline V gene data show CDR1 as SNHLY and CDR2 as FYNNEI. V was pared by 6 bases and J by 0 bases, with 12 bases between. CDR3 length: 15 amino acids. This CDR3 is CASRQDRLSGNTIYF. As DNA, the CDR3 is TGTGCCAGCAGACAGGACCGTCTCTCTGGAAACACCATATATTTT.

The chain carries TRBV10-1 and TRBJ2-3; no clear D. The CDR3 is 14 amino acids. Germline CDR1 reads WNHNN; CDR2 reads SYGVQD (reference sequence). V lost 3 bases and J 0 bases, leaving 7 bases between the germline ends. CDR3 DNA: TGCGCCAGCAGTGACAGAACTAGCACAGATACGCAGTATTTT. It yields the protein CASSDRTSTDTQYF.

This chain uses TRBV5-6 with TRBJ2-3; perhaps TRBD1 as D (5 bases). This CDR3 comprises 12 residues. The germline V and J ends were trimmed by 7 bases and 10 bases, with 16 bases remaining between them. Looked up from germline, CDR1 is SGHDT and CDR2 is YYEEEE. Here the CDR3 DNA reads TGTGCCAGCGGGCCCAAGTGGGGCGCGCAGTATTTT. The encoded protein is CASGPKWGAQYF.

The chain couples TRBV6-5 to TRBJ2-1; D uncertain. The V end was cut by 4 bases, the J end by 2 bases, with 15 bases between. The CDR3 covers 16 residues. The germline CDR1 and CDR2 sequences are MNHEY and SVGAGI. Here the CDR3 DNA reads TGTGCCAGCAGTTCGGTGGGCACCACTACCTACAATGAGCAGTTCTTC. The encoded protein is CASSSVGTTTYNEQFF.

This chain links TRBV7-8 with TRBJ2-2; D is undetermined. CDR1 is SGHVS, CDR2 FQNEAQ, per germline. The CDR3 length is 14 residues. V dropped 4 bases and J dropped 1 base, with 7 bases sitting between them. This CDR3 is CASSWTGNTGELFF. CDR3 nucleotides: TGTGCCAGCAGCTGGACGGGGAACACCGGGGAGCTGTTTTTT.

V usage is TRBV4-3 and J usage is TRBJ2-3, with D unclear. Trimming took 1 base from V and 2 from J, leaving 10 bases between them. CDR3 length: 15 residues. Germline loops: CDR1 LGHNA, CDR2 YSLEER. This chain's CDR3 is CASSQGSGSTDTQYF. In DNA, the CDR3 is TGCGCCAGCAGCCAAGGATCGGGCTCCACAGATACGCAGTATTTT.

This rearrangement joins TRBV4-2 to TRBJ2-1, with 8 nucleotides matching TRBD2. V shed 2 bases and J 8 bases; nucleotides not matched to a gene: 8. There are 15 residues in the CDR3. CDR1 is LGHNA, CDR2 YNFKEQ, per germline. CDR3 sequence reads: CASSQHGGAFDEQFF. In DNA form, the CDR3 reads TGTGCCAGCAGCCAACACGGGGGGGCGTTCGATGAGCAGTTCTTC.

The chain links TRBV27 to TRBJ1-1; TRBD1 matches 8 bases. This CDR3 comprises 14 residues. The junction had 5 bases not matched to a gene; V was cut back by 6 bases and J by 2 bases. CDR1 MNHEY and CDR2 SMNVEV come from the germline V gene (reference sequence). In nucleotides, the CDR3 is TGTGCCAGCAGCCTCGGGACAGGCAACACTGAAGCTTTCTTT. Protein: CASSLGTGNTEAFF.

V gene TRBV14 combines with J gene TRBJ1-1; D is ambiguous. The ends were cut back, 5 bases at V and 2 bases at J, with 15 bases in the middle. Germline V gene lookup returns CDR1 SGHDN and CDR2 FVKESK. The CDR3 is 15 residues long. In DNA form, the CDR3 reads TGTGCCAGCAGCAGGCAGGCAGCCTTAAACACTGAAGCTTTCTTT. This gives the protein CASSRQAALNTEAFF.